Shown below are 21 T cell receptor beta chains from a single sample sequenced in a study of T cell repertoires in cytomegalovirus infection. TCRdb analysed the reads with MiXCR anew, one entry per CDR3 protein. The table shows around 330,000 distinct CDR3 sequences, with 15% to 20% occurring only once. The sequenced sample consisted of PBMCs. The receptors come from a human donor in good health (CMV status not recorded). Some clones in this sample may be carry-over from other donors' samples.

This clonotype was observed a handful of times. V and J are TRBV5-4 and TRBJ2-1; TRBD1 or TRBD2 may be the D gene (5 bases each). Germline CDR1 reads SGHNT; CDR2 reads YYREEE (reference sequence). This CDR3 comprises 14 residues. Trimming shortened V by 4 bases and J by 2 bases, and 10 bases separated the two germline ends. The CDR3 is CASSGTTAYNEQFF. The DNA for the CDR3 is TGTGCCAGCAGCGGGACCACCGCCTACAATGAGCAGTTCTTC.

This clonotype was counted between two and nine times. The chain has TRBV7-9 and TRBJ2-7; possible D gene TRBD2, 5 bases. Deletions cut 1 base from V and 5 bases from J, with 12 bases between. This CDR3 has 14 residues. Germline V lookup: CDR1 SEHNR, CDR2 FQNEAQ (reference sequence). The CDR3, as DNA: TGTGCCAGCAGCTTAGTCCAGGAGGTTCACGAGCAGTACTTC. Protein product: CASSLVQEVHEQYF.

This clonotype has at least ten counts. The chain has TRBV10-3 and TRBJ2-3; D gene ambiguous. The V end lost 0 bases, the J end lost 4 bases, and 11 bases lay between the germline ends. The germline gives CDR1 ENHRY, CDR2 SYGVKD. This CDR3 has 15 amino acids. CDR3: CAISESKGGPDTQYF. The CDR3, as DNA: TGTGCCATCAGTGAGTCGAAAGGCGGCCCAGATACGCAGTATTTT.

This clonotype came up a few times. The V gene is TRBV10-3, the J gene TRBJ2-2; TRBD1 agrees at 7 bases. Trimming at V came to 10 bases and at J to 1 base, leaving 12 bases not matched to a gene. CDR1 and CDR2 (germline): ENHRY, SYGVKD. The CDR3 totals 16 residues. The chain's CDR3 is CATEHGQDKNTGELFF. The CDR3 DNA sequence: TGTGCCACCGAACACGGACAGGACAAGAACACCGGGGAGCTGTTTTTT.

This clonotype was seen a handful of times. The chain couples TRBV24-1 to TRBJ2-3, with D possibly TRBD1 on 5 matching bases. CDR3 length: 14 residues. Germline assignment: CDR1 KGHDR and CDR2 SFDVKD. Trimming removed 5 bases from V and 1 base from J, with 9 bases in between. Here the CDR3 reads CATSGQGRTDTQYF. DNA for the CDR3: TGTGCCACCAGTGGGCAGGGCCGCACAGATACGCAGTATTTT.

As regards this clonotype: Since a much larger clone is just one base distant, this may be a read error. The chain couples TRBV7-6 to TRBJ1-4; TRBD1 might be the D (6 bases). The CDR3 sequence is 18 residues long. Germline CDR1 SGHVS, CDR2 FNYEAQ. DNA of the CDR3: TGTGCCAGCAGCCGCTTAGACCGGGGGCCCCTTGAAGATGAAAAACCGTTTTTT. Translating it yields CASSRLDRGPLEDEKPFF.

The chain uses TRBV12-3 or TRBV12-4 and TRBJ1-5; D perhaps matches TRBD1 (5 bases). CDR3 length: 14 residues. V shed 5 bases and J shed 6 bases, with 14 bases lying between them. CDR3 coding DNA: TGTGCCAGCAGTCGGGGTCAGGGTACTCAGCCCCAGCATTTT. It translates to CASSRGQGTQPQHF.

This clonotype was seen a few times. The CDR3: CASSQAGAPGHIQYF. As DNA, the CDR3 is TGCGCCAGCAGCCAAGCAGGGGCGCCGGGACACATTCAGTACTTC. The V gene is TRBV4-3, the J gene TRBJ2-4; perhaps TRBD1 as D (6 bases). The CDR3 spans 15 residues. The ends were cut back, 1 base at V and 8 bases at J, with 15 bases in the middle. Germline V lookup: CDR1 LGHNA, CDR2 YSLEER.

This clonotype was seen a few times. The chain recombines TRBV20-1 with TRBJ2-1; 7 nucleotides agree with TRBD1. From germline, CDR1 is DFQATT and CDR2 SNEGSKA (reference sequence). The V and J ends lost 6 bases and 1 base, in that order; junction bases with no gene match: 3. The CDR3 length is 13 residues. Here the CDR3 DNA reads TGCAGTGCCAACAGGGGATCCTACAATGAGCAGTTCTTC. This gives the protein CSANRGSYNEQFF.

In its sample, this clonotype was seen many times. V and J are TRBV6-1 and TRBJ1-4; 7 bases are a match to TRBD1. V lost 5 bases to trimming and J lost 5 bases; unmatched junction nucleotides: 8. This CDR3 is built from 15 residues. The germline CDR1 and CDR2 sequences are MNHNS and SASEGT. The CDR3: CASSTGQRINEKLFF. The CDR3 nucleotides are TGTGCCAGCAGTACGGGACAGCGAATAAATGAAAAACTGTTTTTT.

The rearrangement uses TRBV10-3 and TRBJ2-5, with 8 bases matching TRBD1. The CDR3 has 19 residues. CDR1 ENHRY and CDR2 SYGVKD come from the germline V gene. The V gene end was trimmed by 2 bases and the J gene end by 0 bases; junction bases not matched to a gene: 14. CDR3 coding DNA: TGTGCCATCAGTGAGCCGAAAGGAGGGACAGGAGGGTACCAAGAGACCCAGTACTTC. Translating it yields CAISEPKGGTGGYQETQYF.

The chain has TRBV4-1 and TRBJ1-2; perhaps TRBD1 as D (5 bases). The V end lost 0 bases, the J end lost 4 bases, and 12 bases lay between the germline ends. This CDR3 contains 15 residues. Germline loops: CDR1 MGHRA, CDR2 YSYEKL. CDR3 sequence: CASSQERGVGYGYTF. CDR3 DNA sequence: TGCGCCAGCAGCCAAGAAAGGGGAGTGGGCTATGGCTACACCTTC.

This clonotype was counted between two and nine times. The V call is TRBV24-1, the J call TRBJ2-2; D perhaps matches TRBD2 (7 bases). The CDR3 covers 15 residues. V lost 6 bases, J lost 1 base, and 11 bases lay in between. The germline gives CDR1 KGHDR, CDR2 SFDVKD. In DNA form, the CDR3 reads TGTGCCACCAGTCGGGGGGCTCGGAACACCGGGGAGCTGTTTTTT. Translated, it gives CATSRGARNTGELFF.

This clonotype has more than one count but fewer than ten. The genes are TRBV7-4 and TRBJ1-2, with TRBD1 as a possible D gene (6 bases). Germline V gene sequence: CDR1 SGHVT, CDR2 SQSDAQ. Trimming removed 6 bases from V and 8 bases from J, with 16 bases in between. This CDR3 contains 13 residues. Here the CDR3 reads CASSPGVQWGYTF. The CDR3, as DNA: TGTGCCAGCAGTCCAGGGGTCCAATGGGGCTACACCTTC.

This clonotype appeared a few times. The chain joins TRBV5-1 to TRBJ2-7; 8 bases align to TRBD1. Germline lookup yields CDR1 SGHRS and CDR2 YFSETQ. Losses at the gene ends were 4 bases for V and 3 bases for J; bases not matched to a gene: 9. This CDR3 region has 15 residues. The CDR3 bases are TGCGCCAGCAGCCCCGGGACAGGCCCATACTACGAGCAGTACTTC. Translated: CASSPGTGPYYEQYF.

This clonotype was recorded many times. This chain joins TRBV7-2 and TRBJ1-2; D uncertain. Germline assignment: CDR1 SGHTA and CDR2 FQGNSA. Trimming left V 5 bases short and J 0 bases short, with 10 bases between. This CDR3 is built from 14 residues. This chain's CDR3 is CASSAGKANYGYTF. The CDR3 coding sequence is TGTGCCAGCAGCGCTGGGAAAGCTAACTATGGCTACACCTTC.

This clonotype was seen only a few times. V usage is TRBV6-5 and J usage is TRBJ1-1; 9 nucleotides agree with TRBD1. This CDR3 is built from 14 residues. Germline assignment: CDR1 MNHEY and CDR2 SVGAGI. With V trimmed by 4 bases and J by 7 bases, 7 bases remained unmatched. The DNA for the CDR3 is TGTGCCAGCAGTTTCTCCGGGACAGGGCATGAAGCTTTCTTT. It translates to CASSFSGTGHEAFF.

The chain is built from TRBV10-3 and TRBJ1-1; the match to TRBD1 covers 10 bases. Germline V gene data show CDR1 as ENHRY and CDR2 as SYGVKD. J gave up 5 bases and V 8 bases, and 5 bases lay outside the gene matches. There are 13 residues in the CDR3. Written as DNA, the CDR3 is TGTGCCATCCATGGGACAGGGGATACTGAAGCTTTCTTT. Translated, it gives CAIHGTGDTEAFF.

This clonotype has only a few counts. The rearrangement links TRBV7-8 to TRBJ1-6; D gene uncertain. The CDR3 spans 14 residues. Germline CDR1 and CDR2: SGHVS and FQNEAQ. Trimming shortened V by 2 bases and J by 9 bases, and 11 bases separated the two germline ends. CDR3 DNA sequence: TGTGCCAGCAGCTTACAGTCCGGGGTTTCACCCCTCCACTTT. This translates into CASSLQSGVSPLHF.

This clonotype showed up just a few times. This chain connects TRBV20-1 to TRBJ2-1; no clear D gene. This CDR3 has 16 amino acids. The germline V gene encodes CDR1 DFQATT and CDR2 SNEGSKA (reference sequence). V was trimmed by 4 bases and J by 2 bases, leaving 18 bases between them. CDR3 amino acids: CSATEAGGTPYNEQFF. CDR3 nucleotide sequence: TGCAGTGCTACCGAAGCCGGCGGCACACCCTACAATGAGCAGTTCTTC.

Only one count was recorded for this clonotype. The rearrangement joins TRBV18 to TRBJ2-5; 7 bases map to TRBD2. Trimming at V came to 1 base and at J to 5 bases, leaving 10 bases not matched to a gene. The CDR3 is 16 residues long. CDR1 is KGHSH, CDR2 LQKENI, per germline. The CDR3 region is CASSPREGRSSETQYF. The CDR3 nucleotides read TGTGCCAGCTCACCACGGGAGGGGAGGTCGTCGGAGACCCAGTACTTC.